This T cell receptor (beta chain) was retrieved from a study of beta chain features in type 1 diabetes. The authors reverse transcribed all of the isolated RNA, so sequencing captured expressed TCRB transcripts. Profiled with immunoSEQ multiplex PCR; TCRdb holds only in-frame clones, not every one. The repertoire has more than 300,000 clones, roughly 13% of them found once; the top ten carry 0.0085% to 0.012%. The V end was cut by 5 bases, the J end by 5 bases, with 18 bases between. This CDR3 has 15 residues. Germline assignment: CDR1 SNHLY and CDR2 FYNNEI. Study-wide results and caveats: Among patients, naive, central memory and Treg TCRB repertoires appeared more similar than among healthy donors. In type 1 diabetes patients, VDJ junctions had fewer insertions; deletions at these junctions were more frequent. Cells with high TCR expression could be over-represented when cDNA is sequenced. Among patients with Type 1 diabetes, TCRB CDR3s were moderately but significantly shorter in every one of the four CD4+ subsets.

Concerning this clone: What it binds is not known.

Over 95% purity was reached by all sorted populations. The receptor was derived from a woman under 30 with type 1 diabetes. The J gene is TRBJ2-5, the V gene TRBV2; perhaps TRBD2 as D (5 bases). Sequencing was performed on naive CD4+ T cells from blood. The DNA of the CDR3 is TGTGCCAGCAGTTCTAATTCTGTCCGGAGGGAGACCCAGTACTTC. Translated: CASSSNSVRRETQYF.